This T cell receptor (beta chain) is drawn from a study of Ad26.COV2.S vaccination and SARS-CoV-2 variants. Overall study: Administration of Ad26.COV2.S was intramuscular, either once or twice 56 days apart. Study results and limitations: Marked by substantial breadth, spike-specific CD8+ and CD4+ T cell responses were reportedly seen after vaccination.

A remark on this clone: Antigen specificity is unknown.

Produced via immunoSEQ multiplex PCR; TCRdb's table is partial and in-frame only. The table shows about 320,000 clones, with about nine tenths occurring only once. There are 15 residues in the CDR3. CDR1 and CDR2 (germline): MDHEN, SYDVKM. V was pared by 2 bases and J by 4 bases, with 5 bases of the junction left unmatched. Sample treatment: over 15 received Ad26.COV2.S at low or high dose, single or two shots; about 5 received placebo; per-sample allocation not given. The investigators took samples on day 63 after the first vaccine or placebo injection. The receptor comes from a person aged 18-65 years who received the Ad26.COV2.S COVID-19 vaccine or a placebo. The sample consisted of peripheral blood, taken in a trial of Ad26.COV2.S vaccine versus placebo. The chain carries TRBV28 and TRBJ1-1; 9 nucleotides align to TRBD1. DNA of the CDR3: TGTGCCAGCAGTTTAGGCGGGACAGGGACCACTGAAGCTTTCTTT. Its protein product is CASSLGGTGTTEAFF.